This is a list of T cell receptor beta chains from one sample in a study of CD8 T cells in Susac syndrome. TCRdb recomputed calls from the immunoSEQ multiplex PCR reads with MiXCR, one row per CDR3 protein. Altogether under 200,000 distinct CDR3 sequences are present, 85% to 95% being singletons, with the ten largest covering roughly 0.11%. Sequencing input: CD4+ T cells from PBMCs. These TCRs come from a human donor with Susac syndrome. Both conserved end residues are trimmed from each CDR3. Rows may omit the clone size; those that give it use once, few, many or a size class.

>TRBV20-1|.
SASGTGGFYEQF
>TRBV10-3|once
AISTRGQDYGYT
>TRBV3-1|.
ASSSTNYGYT
>TRBV11-2|once
ASSLSSPQETQY
>TRBV18|.
ASSPPSLAGETQY
>TRBV13|.
ASSSPVWGGGGYT
>TRBV4-1|once
ASSQVGYHKDEQF
>TRBV12-3/TRBV12-4|.
ASSFGVRAEQY
>TRBV5-1|.
ASSLATADRGSGELF
>TRBV9|.
ASSVDRYTDTQY
>TRBV30|.
AWSRDRGRDTQY
>TRBV6-6|.
ASKAGDYNEQF
>TRBV11-2|.
ASSWQGLKKF
>TRBV7-2|.
ASSLRGDEGGYT
>TRBV5-1|.
ASSFNFWEMGTEAF
>TRBV6-5|.
ASSYSSSYGYT
>TRBV19|.
ASSRWGSAFDGYT
>TRBV3-1|.
ASSQVVPTGELF
>TRBV5-4|once
ASSEIAGETQY
>TRBV20-1|.
SASSFGEKLF
>TRBV9|.
ASSVGRTGDQPQH
>TRBV2|.
ASSEPGWDEQF
>TRBV6-5|.
ASSYSASDSSYNSPLH
>TRBV7-9|.
ASSRQAGYT
>TRBV11-1|.
ASSFGRYNEQF
>TRBV29-1|.
SVAAGSGGNEQF
>TRBV20-1|once
SAKQAQETQY
>TRBV10-3|.
ATTSGLGETQY
>TRBV5-4|once
ASSSRGVSYNEQF
>TRBV20-1|.
SAKLGQGGGYT
>TRBV27|.
ASSPRNSPLH
>TRBV9|.
ASSVDNANYGYT
>TRBV7-2|.
ASRVLYNSPLH
>TRBV7-2|.
ASSLARGDSTDTQY
>TRBV3-1|.
ASSQGPLEQY
>TRBV6-6|.
ASSYGRISYEQY
>TRBV6-5|once
ATGQSNIQY
>TRBV4-2|.
ASSQVGPSGGNEQF
>TRBV12-3/TRBV12-4|.
ASRIDRDTLREKLF
>TRBV6-5|.
ASSYSGGLETQY
>TRBV5-1|.
ASSGGHPSGELF
>TRBV9|.
ASSVDEGLGSYNSPLH
>TRBV18|few
ASSQGSGAYYEQY
>TRBV5-4|few
ASSLEGMNTEAF
>TRBV20-1|once
SANRDLNTEAF
>TRBV30|once
AWRTGADTQY
>TRBV27|.
ASSPNTLSTQY
>TRBV12-3/TRBV12-4|.
ASSPKPGQGGYEQY